The rows below give T cell receptor beta chains drawn from one sample of a study of beta chain features in type 1 diabetes. Produced via immunoSEQ multiplex PCR; TCRdb's table is partial and in-frame only. This table has about 140,000 clones, about 7% appearing once. The sequenced material came from central memory CD4+ T cells from blood. These receptors were obtained from a woman aged 25 to 45 in good health. Each CDR3 is given with its conserved first and last residue. D genes are given only for firm matches. Some rows have no size entry. The others give once, few or many, or a class for an expanded clone.

J: TRBJ2-4; size: few; D: TRBD2; V: TRBV5-6; CDR3: CASSLGGRTKNIQYF; DNA: TGTGCCAGCAGCTTAGGCGGGAGGACCAAAAACATTCAGTACTTC
J: TRBJ1-5; size: few; D: TRBD1; V: TRBV28; CDR3: CASSPGQGAFQPQHF; DNA: TGTGCCAGCAGTCCAGGACAGGGCGCCTTTCAGCCCCAGCATTTT
J: TRBJ1-1; size: few; D: NA; V: TRBV29-1; CDR3: CSLRWGAEAFF; DNA: TGCAGCCTCAGATGGGGCGCTGAAGCTTTCTTT
J: TRBJ2-1; size: many; D: NA; V: TRBV18; CDR3: CASSTTSGGRNEQFF; DNA: TGTGCCAGCTCAACAACGAGTGGGGGCCGAAATGAGCAGTTCTTC
J: TRBJ2-1; size: few; D: NA; V: TRBV7-3; CDR3: CASSLQAGSSNEQFF; DNA: TGTGCCAGCAGCTTACAGGCCGGCAGCTCCAATGAGCAGTTCTTC
J: TRBJ2-1; size: few; D: TRBD2; V: TRBV9; CDR3: CASIPGLAGNEQFF; DNA: TGTGCCAGCATTCCGGGACTAGCGGGCAATGAGCAGTTCTTC
J: TRBJ2-1; size: NA; D: TRBD1; V: TRBV28; CDR3: CASSGQDPYNEQFF; DNA: TGTGCCAGCAGTGGACAGGACCCCTACAATGAGCAGTTCTTC
J: TRBJ2-2; size: many; D: TRBD1; V: TRBV23-1; CDR3: CASSEAGTGHSGELFF; DNA: TGCGCCAGCAGCGAAGCCGGGACAGGGCATAGCGGGGAGCTGTTTTTT
J: TRBJ1-2; size: NA; D: NA; V: TRBV7-8; CDR3: CASSRTRDSYGYTF; DNA: TGTGCCAGCAGCCGCACCCGAGACAGCTATGGCTACACCTTC
J: TRBJ1-5; size: NA; D: TRBD1; V: TRBV28; CDR3: CASRVPGQGANQPQHF; DNA: TGTGCCAGCAGAGTACCGGGACAGGGGGCCAATCAGCCCCAGCATTTT
J: TRBJ2-1; size: NA; D: NA; V: TRBV18; CDR3: CASSPPPRGTYNEQFF; DNA: TGTGCCAGCTCACCTCCCCCCAGGGGCACCTACAATGAGCAGTTCTTC
J: TRBJ2-3; size: NA; D: TRBD2; V: TRBV11-2; CDR3: CASSPRTSFSTDTQYF; DNA: TGTGCCAGCAGCCCCCGGACTAGTTTTAGCACAGATACGCAGTATTTT
J: TRBJ2-1; size: few; D: NA; V: TRBV14; CDR3: CASSSRLGEGQFF; DNA: TGTGCCAGCAGCTCCCGACTAGGTGAGGGGCAGTTCTTC
J: TRBJ2-5; size: few; D: TRBD1; V: TRBV5-6; CDR3: CASSLGSWDRTGQETQYF; DNA: TGTGCCAGCAGCTTGGGAAGCTGGGATAGGACAGGACAAGAGACCCAGTACTTC
J: TRBJ2-7; size: NA; D: NA; V: TRBV23-1; CDR3: CASSHPLTAYEQYF; DNA: TGCGCCAGCAGTCACCCCTTGACAGCCTACGAGCAGTACTTC
J: TRBJ2-1; size: NA; D: NA; V: TRBV11-2; CDR3: CASRQVAGASNNEQFF; DNA: TGTGCCAGCAGACAAGTCGCAGGGGCTAGCAACAATGAGCAGTTCTTC
J: TRBJ2-5; size: few; D: NA; V: TRBV27; CDR3: CASSLFGRGTQYF; DNA: TGTGCCAGCAGTTTATTTGGACGGGGGACCCAGTACTTC
J: TRBJ2-1; size: few; D: TRBD2; V: TRBV2; CDR3: CASSLAGAYNEQFF; DNA: TGTGCCAGTAGTCTAGCGGGAGCCTACAATGAGCAGTTCTTC
J: TRBJ2-1; size: NA; D: TRBD2; V: TRBV7-3; CDR3: CASSSGLAGEVFF; DNA: TGTGCCAGCAGCTCGGGACTAGCGGGAGAAGTGTTCTTC
J: TRBJ2-3; size: NA; D: NA; V: TRBV30; CDR3: CAWSVTVRMTGRVTDTQYF; DNA: TGTGCCTGGAGTGTAACGGTTCGGATGACAGGAAGGGTAACAGATACGCAGTATTTT
J: TRBJ1-2; size: few; D: NA; V: TRBV6-5; CDR3: CASSYSVQSYGYTF; DNA: TGTGCCAGCAGTTACTCTGTACAGTCTTATGGCTACACCTTC
J: TRBJ2-7; size: few; D: NA; V: TRBV7-2; CDR3: CASSLSWASQYEQYF; DNA: TGTGCCAGCAGCTTATCTTGGGCTAGCCAATACGAGCAGTACTTC
J: TRBJ2-6; size: few; D: NA; V: TRBV13; CDR3: CASMEGGANVLTF; DNA: TGTGCCAGCATGGAGGGAGGGGCCAACGTCCTGACTTTC
J: TRBJ2-7; size: NA; D: TRBD2; V: TRBV11-2; CDR3: CASSPGLAGSDEQYF; DNA: TGTGCCAGCAGCCCGGGACTAGCGGGAAGCGACGAGCAGTACTTC
J: TRBJ2-5; size: few; D: NA; V: TRBV2; CDR3: CASRAGRNQETQYF; DNA: TGTGCCAGCAGGGCGGGACGGAACCAAGAGACCCAGTACTTC
J: TRBJ2-2; size: NA; D: NA; V: TRBV4-1; CDR3: CASRRGTNTGELFF; DNA: TGCGCCAGCAGGAGAGGGACGAACACCGGGGAGCTGTTTTTT
J: TRBJ2-1; size: NA; D: TRBD2; V: TRBV2; CDR3: CASGEREGAEQFF; DNA: TGTGCCAGCGGGGAGCGGGAGGGCGCTGAGCAGTTCTTC
J: TRBJ2-3; size: many; D: NA; V: TRBV7-2; CDR3: CASTTRGDTQYF; DNA: TGTGCCAGCACCACCAGGGGCGATACGCAGTATTTT
J: TRBJ2-1; size: NA; D: NA; V: TRBV18; CDR3: CASSPRIDYEQFF; DNA: TGTGCCAGCTCACCAAGAATCGACTATGAGCAGTTCTTC
J: TRBJ2-5; size: many; D: NA; V: TRBV14; CDR3: CASSQVQGLQETQYF; DNA: TGTGCCAGCAGCCAAGTTCAGGGGCTCCAAGAGACCCAGTACTTC
J: TRBJ2-5; size: many; D: TRBD1; V: TRBV30; CDR3: CAWNTGGQETQYF; DNA: TGTGCCTGGAACACAGGGGGCCAAGAGACCCAGTACTTC
J: TRBJ2-5; size: NA; D: NA; V: TRBV6-1; CDR3: CASSENRVGQETQYF; DNA: TGTGCCAGCAGTGAGAACAGGGTGGGGCAAGAGACCCAGTACTTC
J: TRBJ2-1; size: NA; D: TRBD1; V: TRBV7-2; CDR3: CASSRGQGNNEQFF; DNA: TGTGCCAGCAGCCGGGGACAGGGTAACAATGAGCAGTTCTTC
J: TRBJ2-5; size: NA; D: NA; V: TRBV7-7; CDR3: CASSPTRSNVETQYF; DNA: TGTGCTAGCAGCCCGACGCGGAGCAACGTGGAGACCCAGTACTTC
J: TRBJ1-1; size: NA; D: NA; V: TRBV19; CDR3: CASSSIGTPLHEAFF; DNA: TGTGCCAGTAGTAGTATTGGTACTCCCCTTCATGAAGCTTTCTTT
J: TRBJ2-1; size: NA; D: TRBD2; V: TRBV11-3; CDR3: CASSFAGGYNEQFF; DNA: TGTGCCAGCAGCTTTGCGGGAGGTTACAATGAGCAGTTCTTC
J: TRBJ1-1; size: few; D: TRBD1; V: TRBV6-5; CDR3: CASSRQGREAFF; DNA: TGTGCCAGCAGTCGACAGGGTAGGGAAGCTTTCTTT
J: TRBJ2-7; size: NA; D: TRBD1; V: TRBV20-1; CDR3: CSGDRDYEQYF; DNA: TGCAGTGGGGACAGGGACTACGAGCAGTACTTC
J: TRBJ1-2; size: NA; D: NA; V: TRBV11-2; CDR3: CASSLGQGPGYGYTF; DNA: TGTGCCAGCAGCTTAGGTCAGGGTCCGGGCTATGGCTACACCTTC
J: TRBJ1-2; size: NA; D: TRBD1; V: TRBV13; CDR3: CASSPPPGGHGYTF; DNA: TGTGCCAGCAGCCCCCCCCCAGGGGGCCATGGCTACACCTTC
J: TRBJ2-2; size: many; D: TRBD1; V: TRBV27; CDR3: CASSEGQGRTGELFF; DNA: TGTGCCAGCAGCGAGGGACAGGGTCGGACCGGGGAGCTGTTTTTT
J: TRBJ2-7; size: NA; D: NA; V: TRBV7-2; CDR3: CASSPDRYEQYF; DNA: TGTGCCAGCAGCCCCGACAGGTACGAGCAGTACTTC
J: TRBJ2-1; size: few; D: NA; V: TRBV11-2; CDR3: CASSLAQTSYNEQFF; DNA: TGTGCCAGCAGCTTAGCTCAGACTAGCTACAATGAGCAGTTCTTC
J: TRBJ1-2; size: NA; D: NA; V: TRBV28; CDR3: CASSLSSGGGSGYTF; DNA: TGTGCCAGCAGTTTAAGTTCGGGGGGTGGTTCGGGCTACACCTTC
J: TRBJ2-2; size: few; D: NA; V: TRBV5-1; CDR3: CASIVTGTNTGELFF; DNA: TGCGCCAGCATCGTTACAGGAACGAACACCGGGGAGCTGTTTTTT
J: TRBJ1-5; size: few; D: NA; V: TRBV5-1; CDR3: CASSLGSGQPQHF; DNA: TGCGCCAGCAGCTTGGGCTCCGGTCAGCCCCAGCATTTT
J: TRBJ2-2; size: NA; D: NA; V: TRBV28; CDR3: CASPGNTGELFF; DNA: TGTGCCAGCCCCGGGAACACCGGGGAGCTGTTTTTT
J: TRBJ2-1; size: many; D: TRBD2; V: TRBV19; CDR3: CASSPLTSGRLWEQFF; DNA: TGTGCCAGTAGTCCCCTGACTAGCGGGAGGCTTTGGGAGCAGTTCTTC
J: TRBJ2-1; size: many; D: NA; V: TRBV2; CDR3: CASMQGSYNEQFF; DNA: TGTGCCAGCATGCAGGGTTCCTACAATGAGCAGTTCTTC
J: TRBJ1-5; size: NA; D: TRBD1; V: TRBV6-1; CDR3: CASSVRQGGNQPQHF; DNA: TGTGCCAGCAGTGTCAGACAGGGGGGCAATCAGCCCCAGCATTTT
J: TRBJ2-3; size: NA; D: NA; V: TRBV7-9; CDR3: CASSFSGLDTQYF; DNA: TGTGCCAGCAGCTTCAGTGGTTTAGATACGCAGTATTTT
J: TRBJ2-3; size: NA; D: TRBD1; V: TRBV7-3; CDR3: CASRQGDTQYF; DNA: TGTGCCAGCAGACAGGGGGATACGCAGTATTTT
J: TRBJ1-5; size: few; D: NA; V: TRBV28; CDR3: CASSLFGTNQPQHF; DNA: TGTGCCAGCAGTTTATTCGGGACAAATCAGCCCCAGCATTTT
J: TRBJ2-1; size: few; D: TRBD2; V: TRBV29-1; CDR3: CSGERGTYNEQFF; DNA: TGCAGCGGTGAGCGGGGAACCTACAATGAGCAGTTCTTC